The clone carrying this T cell receptor beta chain has ten or more counts. This entry belongs to a study of regulatory T cells in long-lasting Graves disease. The time point: newly diagnosed GD, antithyroid drugs for less than 3 months. TCR sequences were obtained from RNA taken from PBMCs. Arm-PCR of CDR3 regions and iRepertoire HTBI primers were the basis on which TCR beta libraries were built. TCRdb re-called the multiplex PCR reads through MiXCR, storing one row per CDR3 protein. This repertoire shows a few hundred thousand distinct CDR3 sequences, about 12% found once; its top ten account for 15% to 20%. V lost 1 base to trimming and J lost 6 bases; unmatched junction nucleotides: 3. Germline lookup yields CDR1 LGHDT and CDR2 YNNKEL (reference sequence). The CDR3 contains 14 residues. These data were also filed under a second study, of T cells in Graves' hyperthyroidism and ophthalmopathy.

This TCR came from a young woman with Graves disease. The rearrangement joins TRBV3-1 to TRBJ2-7; 10 bases map to TRBD2. This sample comprised peripheral blood mononuclear cells (PBMCs), obtained at new diagnosis, from a patient treated with antithyroid drugs. The CDR3: CASSQGASGSEQYF. CDR3 sequence (DNA): TGTGCCAGCAGCCAAGGCGCTAGCGGGAGCGAGCAGTACTTC.